What follows are 8 T cell receptor beta chains derived from one specimen sequenced in a study of monozygotic twins with inflammatory bowel disease. From the 5' RACE reads, TCRdb lists one entry per CDR3 protein and no DNA. Recorded here are around 400,000 distinct CDR3 sequences; the top ten clones represent 2% to 2.5%. The sample taken for sequencing was blood. The origin of the receptors is a human donor with ulcerative colitis or Crohn's disease, or a healthy co-twin of an affected twin (not recorded which).

CDR3 amino acids: CSVEDAGQGRKGEYF. The rearrangement links TRBV29-1 to TRBJ2-5; the TCRdb call, TRBD1, lacks DNA for checking. The CDR3 is 15 amino acids. The germline gives CDR1 SQVTM, CDR2 ANQGSEA.

This chain connects TRBV10-3 to TRBJ2-3; as DNA is missing, the TRBD1 call by TCRdb cannot be tested. The CDR3 spans 14 residues. Germline CDR1 reads ENHRY; CDR2 reads SYGVKD. CDR3 protein: CAIKGGGRTDTQYF.

This chain connects TRBV4-2 to TRBJ1-2; absent DNA, TCRdb's TRBD1 call cannot be checked. Germline CDR1 and CDR2: LGHNA and YNFKEQ. This CDR3 has 15 residues. The CDR3 sequence: CASSQDGGGLYGYTF.

The rearrangement uses TRBV27 and TRBJ1-2. The CDR3 length is 14 residues. In germline, CDR1 is MNHEY, CDR2 SMNVEV (reference sequence). The CDR3 sequence is CASSFSDGGGGYTF.

The chain is built from TRBV11-2 and TRBJ2-1; the D call of TRBD2 rests on TCRdb alone, since no DNA is present to check it. This CDR3 comprises 17 residues. Germline CDR1 is SGHAT and CDR2 is FQNNGV. CDR3 sequence reads: CASSLEWREGTHNEQFF.

The gene calls are TRBV2 and TRBJ1-1; the D call from TCRdb, TRBD1, cannot be confirmed without DNA. Germline assignment: CDR1 SNHLY and CDR2 FYNNEI. CDR3 length: 13 residues. The CDR3 protein is CASSQIGDTEAFF.

The chain couples TRBV5-1 to TRBJ2-1; no DNA is available, so the TRBD2 call from TCRdb remains unchecked. The CDR3 is 15 residues long. Germline CDR1 and CDR2: SGHRS and YFSETQ. CDR3 sequence reads: CASSFLSSGTDEQFF.

The gene calls are TRBV29-1 and TRBJ1-2; the D call of TRBD1 rests on TCRdb alone, since no DNA is present to check it. This CDR3 region has 13 residues. The germline CDR1 and CDR2 sequences are SQVTM and ANQGSEA. The CDR3 sequence is CSVESRGTYGYTF.